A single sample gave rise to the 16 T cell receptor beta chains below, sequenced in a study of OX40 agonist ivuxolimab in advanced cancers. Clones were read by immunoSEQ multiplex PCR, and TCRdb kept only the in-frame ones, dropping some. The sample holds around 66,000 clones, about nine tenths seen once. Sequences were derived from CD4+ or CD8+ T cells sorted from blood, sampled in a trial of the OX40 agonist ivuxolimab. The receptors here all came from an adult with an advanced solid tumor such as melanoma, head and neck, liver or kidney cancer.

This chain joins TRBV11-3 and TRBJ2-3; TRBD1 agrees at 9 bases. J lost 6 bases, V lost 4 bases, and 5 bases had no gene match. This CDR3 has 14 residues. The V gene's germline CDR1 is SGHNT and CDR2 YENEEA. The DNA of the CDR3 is TGTGCCAGCAGCTCGAGGACAGGGGTTGATACGCAGTATTTT. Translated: CASSSRTGVDTQYF.

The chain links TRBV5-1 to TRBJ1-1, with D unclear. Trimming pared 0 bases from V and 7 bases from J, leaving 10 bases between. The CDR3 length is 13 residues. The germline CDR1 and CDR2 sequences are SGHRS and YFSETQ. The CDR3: CASSLGLKGEAFF. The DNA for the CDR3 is TGCGCCAGCAGCTTGGGACTTAAGGGTGAAGCTTTCTTT.

The CDR3 sequence is CASSLLNTEAFF. For the CDR3, the DNA is TGTGCCAGCAGCTTACTGAACACTGAAGCTTTCTTT. The genes are TRBV7-2 and TRBJ1-1; no reliable D call. This CDR3 contains 12 residues. Germline V lookup: CDR1 SGHTA, CDR2 FQGNSA. The ends were cut back, 2 bases at V and 0 bases at J, with 1 base in the middle.

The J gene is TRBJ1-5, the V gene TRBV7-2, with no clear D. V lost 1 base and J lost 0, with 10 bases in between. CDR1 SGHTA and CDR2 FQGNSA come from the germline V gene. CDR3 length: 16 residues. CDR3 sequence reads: CASSLGAPYSNQPQHF. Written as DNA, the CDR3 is TGTGCCAGCAGCTTAGGGGCACCATATAGCAATCAGCCCCAGCATTTT.

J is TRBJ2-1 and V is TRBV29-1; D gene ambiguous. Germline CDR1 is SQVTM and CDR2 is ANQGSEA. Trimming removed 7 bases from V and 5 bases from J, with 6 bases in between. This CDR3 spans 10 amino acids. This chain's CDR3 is CSDENNEQFF. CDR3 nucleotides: TGCAGCGACGAAAACAATGAGCAGTTCTTC.

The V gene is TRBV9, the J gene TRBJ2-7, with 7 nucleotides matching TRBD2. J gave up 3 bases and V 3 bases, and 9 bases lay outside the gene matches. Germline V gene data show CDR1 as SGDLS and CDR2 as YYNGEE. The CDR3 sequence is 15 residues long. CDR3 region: CASSALGGSLYEQYF. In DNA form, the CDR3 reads TGTGCCAGCAGCGCACTTGGCGGGAGCCTCTACGAGCAGTACTTC.

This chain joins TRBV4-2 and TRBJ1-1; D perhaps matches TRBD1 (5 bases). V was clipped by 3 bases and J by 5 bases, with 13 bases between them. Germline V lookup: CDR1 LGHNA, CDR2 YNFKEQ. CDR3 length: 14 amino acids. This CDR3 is CASSHGTDPTEAFF. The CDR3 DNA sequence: TGTGCCAGCAGCCACGGGACCGATCCTACTGAAGCTTTCTTT.

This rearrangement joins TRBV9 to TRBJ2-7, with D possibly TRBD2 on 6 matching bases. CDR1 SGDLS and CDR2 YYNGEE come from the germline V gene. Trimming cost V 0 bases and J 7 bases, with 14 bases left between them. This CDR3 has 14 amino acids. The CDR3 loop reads CASSVGPGRREQYF. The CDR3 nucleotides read TGTGCCAGCAGCGTAGGACCAGGGAGGCGTGAGCAGTACTTC.

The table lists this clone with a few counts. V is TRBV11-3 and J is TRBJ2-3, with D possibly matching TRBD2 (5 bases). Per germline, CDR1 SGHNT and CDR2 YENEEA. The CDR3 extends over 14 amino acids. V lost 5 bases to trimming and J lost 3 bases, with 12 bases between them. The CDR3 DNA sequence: TGTGCCAGCAGCCCAGGACTTACAACAGATACGCAGTATTTT. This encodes CASSPGLTTDTQYF.

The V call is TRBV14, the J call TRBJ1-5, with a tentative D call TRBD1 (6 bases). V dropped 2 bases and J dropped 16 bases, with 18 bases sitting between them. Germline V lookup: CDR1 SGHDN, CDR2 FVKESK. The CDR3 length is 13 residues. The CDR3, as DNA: TGTGCCAGCAGCCAAAAGTCTACCGGGACACTCCATTTT. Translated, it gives CASSQKSTGTLHF.

The CDR3 protein is CASSSSGSAYNEQFF. The CDR3 nucleotides read TGTGCCAGTAGCAGTAGCGGGAGCGCCTACAATGAGCAGTTCTTC. This chain connects TRBV19 to TRBJ2-1; 9 bases map to TRBD2. V gave up 6 bases and J gave up 2 bases; unmatched junction bases: 5. This CDR3 is 15 amino acids long. Looked up from germline, CDR1 is LNHDA and CDR2 is SQIVND (reference sequence).

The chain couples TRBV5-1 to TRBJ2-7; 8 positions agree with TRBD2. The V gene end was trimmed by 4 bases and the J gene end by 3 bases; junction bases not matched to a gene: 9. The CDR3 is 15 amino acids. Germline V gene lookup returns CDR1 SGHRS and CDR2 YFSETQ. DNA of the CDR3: TGCGCCAGCAGCCGGATCTCCGGGGGGGTCTACGAGCAGTACTTC. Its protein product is CASSRISGGVYEQYF.

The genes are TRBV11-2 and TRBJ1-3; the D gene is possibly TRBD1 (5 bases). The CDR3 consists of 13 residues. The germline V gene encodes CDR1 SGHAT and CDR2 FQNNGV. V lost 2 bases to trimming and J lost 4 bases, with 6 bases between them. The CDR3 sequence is CASSLRQGNTIYF. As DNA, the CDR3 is TGTGCCAGCAGCTTAAGACAGGGAAACACCATATATTTT.

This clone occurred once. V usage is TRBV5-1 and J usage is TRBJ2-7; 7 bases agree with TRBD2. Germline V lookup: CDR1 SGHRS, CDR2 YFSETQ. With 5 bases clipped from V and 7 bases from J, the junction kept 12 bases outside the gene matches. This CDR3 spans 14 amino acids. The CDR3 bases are TGCGCCAGCAGGGACGGGGGGATAGATCGGGAGCAGTACTTC. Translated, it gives CASRDGGIDREQYF.

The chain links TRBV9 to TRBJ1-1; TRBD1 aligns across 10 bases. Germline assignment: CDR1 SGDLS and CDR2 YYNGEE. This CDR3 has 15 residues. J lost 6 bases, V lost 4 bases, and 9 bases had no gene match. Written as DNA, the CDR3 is TGTGCCAGCAGCCCATCCGACAGGGGGCGATCTGAAGCTTTCTTT. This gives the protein CASSPSDRGRSEAFF.

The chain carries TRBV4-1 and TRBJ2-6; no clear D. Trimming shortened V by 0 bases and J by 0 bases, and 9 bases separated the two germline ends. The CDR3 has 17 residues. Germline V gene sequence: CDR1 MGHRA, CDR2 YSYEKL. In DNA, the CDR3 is TGCGCCAGCAGCCAAGATGGTGGTAGCTCTGGGGCCAACGTCCTGACTTTC. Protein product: CASSQDGGSSGANVLTF.